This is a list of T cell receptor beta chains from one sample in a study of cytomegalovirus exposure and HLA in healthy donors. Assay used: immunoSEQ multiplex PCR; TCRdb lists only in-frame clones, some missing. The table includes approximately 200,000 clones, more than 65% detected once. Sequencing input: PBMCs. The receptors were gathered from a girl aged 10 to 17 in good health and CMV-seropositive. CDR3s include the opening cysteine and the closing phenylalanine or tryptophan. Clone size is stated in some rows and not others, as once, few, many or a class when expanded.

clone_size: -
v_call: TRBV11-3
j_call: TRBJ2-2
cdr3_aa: CASSSLMGKGAAGELFF

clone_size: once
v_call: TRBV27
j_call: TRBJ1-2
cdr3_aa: CASSLWGGTNYGYTF

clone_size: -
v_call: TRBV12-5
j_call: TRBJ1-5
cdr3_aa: CASGPPGSYQPQHF

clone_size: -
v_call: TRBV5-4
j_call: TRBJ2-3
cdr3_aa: CASSFDTSGTDTQYF

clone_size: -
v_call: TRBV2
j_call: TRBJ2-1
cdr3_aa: CASTVDRASSYNEQFF

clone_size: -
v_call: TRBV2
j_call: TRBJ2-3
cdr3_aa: CASRSGGPPTDTQYF

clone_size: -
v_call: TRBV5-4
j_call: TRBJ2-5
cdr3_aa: CASSHGGQGETQYF

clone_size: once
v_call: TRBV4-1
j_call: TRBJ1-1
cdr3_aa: CASSQTPGQGSTEAFF

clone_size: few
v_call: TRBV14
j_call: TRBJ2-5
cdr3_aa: CASSLGTGAQTQYF

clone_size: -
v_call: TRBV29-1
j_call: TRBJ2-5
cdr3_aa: CSAQGWGETQYF

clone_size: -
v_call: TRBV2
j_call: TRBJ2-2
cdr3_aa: CARTGAYNTGELFF

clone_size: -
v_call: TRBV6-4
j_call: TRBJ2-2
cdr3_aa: CASSPVPTGAGELFF

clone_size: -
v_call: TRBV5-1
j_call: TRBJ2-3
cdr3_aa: CASSLGGPQRDTQYF

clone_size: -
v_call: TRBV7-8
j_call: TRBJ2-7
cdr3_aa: CASSLEQGSHEQYF

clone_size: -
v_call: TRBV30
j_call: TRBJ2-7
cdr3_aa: CAWSGSGQAVYEQYF

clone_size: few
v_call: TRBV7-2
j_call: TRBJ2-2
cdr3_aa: CASSLGTGNTGELFF

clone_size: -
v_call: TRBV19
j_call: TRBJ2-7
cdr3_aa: CASSHRGDYEQYF

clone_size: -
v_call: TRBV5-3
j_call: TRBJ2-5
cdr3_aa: CARSLVFGQETQYF

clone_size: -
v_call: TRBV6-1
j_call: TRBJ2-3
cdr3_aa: CASIYGGSTDTQYF

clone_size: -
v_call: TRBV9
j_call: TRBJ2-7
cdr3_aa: CASSPRDYSYEQYF

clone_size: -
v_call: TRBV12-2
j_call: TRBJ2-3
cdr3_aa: CASRLAEGSSGKRRAYGQYF

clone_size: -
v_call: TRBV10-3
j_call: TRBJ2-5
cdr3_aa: CAIGTGGETQYF

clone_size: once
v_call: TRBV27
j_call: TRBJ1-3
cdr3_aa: CASKLAGYGPNTIYF

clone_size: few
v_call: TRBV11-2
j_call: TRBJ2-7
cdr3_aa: CASSLAADSYEQYF

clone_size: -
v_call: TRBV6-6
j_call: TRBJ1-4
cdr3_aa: CASSYSRSGGEKLFF

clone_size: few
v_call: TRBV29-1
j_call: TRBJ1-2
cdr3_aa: CSVTANYGYTF

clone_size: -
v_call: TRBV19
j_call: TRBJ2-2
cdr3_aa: CASSIALTGANTGELFF

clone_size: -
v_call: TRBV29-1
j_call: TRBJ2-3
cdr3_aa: CSVAGASASTDTQYF

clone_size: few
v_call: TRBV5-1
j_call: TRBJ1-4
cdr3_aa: CASSEWTGINEKLFF

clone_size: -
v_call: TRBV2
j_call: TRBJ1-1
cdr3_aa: CASSVDTTNTEAFF

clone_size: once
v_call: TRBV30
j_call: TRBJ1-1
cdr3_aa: CAWKGRLNTEAFF

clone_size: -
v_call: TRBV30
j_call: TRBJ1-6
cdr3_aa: CAWSRDRGSSYNSPLHF

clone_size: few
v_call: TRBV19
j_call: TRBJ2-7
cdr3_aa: CASSQGGTSYEQYF

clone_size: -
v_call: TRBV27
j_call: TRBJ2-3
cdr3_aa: CASSFLTSGGTDTQYF

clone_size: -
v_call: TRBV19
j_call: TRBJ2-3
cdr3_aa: CASSLRQGARPDTQYF

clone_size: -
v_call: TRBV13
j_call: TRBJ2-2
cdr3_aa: CASSLGLAGDTNTGELFF

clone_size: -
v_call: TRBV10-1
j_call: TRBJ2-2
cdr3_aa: CASSPGTGFGGELFF

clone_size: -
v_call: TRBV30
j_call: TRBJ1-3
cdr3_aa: CAWIHLPGKSSGNTIYF

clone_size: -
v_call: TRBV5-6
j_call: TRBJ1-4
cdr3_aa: CASSPEGRPNEKLFF

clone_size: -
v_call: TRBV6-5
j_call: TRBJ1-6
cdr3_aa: CASRATGGSSPLHF

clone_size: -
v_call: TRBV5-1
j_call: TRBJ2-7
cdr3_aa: CASSWDRPYEQYF

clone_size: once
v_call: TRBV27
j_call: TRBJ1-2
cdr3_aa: CASSSSPPDRRGGYTF

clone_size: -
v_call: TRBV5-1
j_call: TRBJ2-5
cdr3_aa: CASSLLAGGETQYF